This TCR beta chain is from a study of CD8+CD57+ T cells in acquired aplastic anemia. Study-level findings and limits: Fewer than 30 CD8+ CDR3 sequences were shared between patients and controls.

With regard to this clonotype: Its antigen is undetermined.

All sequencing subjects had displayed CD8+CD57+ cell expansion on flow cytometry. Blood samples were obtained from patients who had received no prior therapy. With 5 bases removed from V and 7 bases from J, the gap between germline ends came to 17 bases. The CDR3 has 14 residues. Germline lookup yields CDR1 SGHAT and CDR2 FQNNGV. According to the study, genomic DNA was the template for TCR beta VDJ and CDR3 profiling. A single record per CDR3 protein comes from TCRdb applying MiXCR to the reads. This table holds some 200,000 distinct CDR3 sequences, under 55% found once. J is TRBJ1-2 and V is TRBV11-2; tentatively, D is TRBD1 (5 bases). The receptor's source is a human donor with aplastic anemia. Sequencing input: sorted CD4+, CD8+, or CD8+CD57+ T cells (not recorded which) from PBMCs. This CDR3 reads CASSPRPGRGGYTF. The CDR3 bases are TGTGCCAGCAGCCCTAGGCCAGGGAGGGGTGGCTACACCTTC.